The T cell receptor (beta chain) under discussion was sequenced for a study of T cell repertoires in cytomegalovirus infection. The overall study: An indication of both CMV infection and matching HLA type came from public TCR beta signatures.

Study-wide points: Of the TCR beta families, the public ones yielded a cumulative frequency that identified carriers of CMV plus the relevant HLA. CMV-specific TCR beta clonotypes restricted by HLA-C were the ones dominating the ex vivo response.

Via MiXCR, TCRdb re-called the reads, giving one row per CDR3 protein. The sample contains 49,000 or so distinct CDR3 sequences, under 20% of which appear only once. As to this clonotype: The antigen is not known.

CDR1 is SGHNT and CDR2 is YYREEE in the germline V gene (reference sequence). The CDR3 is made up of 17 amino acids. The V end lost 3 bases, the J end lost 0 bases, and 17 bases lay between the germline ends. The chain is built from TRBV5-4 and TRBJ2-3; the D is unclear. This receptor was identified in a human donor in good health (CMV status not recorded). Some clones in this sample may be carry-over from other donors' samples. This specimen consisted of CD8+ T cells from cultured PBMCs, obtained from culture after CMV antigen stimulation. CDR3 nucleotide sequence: TGTGCCAGCAGCTCAAAACCTAGTGGCCCTAGCACAGATACGCAGTATTTT. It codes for CASSSKPSGPSTDTQYF.